This entry lists 26 T cell receptor beta chains sequenced from one sample in a study of cytomegalovirus exposure and HLA in healthy donors. Use of 60 Vbeta and 13 Jbeta primers characterized the PCR. Method: immunoSEQ multiplex PCR; TCRdb's copy keeps in-frame clones and lacks some. The sample includes over 150,000 clones, over 65% seen only once; the top ten take just under 3%. The sequencing sample was made of PBMCs. Source of these receptors: a woman aged 25-40 years in good health and CMV-seronegative.

V is TRBV6-1 and J is TRBJ1-1; 8 bases are a match to TRBD1. The V segment lost 9 bases and the J segment 0 bases; nucleotides outside the gene matches: 6. This CDR3 has 14 residues. CDR1 and CDR2 from the germline V gene are MNHNS and SASEGT. The CDR3 DNA is TGTGCCAGTGGTGGGACAGGAATGAACACTGAAGCTTTCTTT. It yields the protein CASGGTGMNTEAFF.

V gene TRBV6-5 combines with J gene TRBJ1-1; TRBD1 is a possible D gene (6 bases). Germline assignment: CDR1 MNHEY and CDR2 SVGAGI. V lost 0 bases, J lost 1 base, and 12 bases lay in between. This CDR3 is 16 amino acids long. The CDR3 region is CASSYSTDSSNTEAFF. CDR3 coding DNA: TGTGCCAGCAGTTACTCGACGGACAGTTCGAACACTGAAGCTTTCTTT.

This clone has a single count. CDR3 DNA sequence: TGTGCCACTGGACAGGGCTTAGCCAAAAACATTCAGTACTTC. Protein product: CATGQGLAKNIQYF. The chain carries TRBV5-4 and TRBJ2-4, with 8 bases aligning to TRBD1. The CDR3 consists of 14 residues. In germline, CDR1 is SGHNT, CDR2 YYREEE (reference sequence). The trim removed 9 bases at V and 0 bases at J, leaving 5 bases unmatched.

This chain uses TRBV10-3 with TRBJ1-1; TRBD1 agrees at 8 bases. The germline CDR1 and CDR2 sequences are ENHRY and SYGVKD. The CDR3 length is 16 residues. The junction had 9 bases not matched to a gene; V was cut back by 6 bases and J by 0 bases. CDR3 sequence (DNA): TGTGCCATCAGCAGGGGGCAGGGTGCAATGAACACTGAAGCTTTCTTT. Protein product: CAISRGQGAMNTEAFF.

V is TRBV4-1 and J is TRBJ2-7, with TRBD2 as a possible D gene (6 bases). The CDR3 length is 15 residues. V shed 0 bases and J shed 2 bases, with 11 bases lying between them. Germline loops: CDR1 MGHRA, CDR2 YSYEKL. As DNA, the CDR3 is TGCGCCAGCAGCCAAGATGAACGGGAGACCTACGAGCAGTACTTC. It codes for CASSQDERETYEQYF.

The gene calls are TRBV27 and TRBJ1-6, with D unresolved. Deletions cut 3 bases from V and 0 bases from J, with 12 bases between. The CDR3 is 17 amino acids. The germline V gene has CDR1 MNHEY and CDR2 SMNVEV (reference sequence). The CDR3 here is CASSFRGTSSYNSPLHF. In DNA form, the CDR3 reads TGTGCCAGCAGTTTTAGAGGAACGAGCTCCTATAATTCACCCCTCCACTTT.

This clone was seen once. The rearrangement uses TRBV4-1 and TRBJ1-2; a weak D match, TRBD1 (5 bases). Trimming removed 1 base at V and 7 bases at J, with 10 bases between. This CDR3 contains 13 residues. Per germline, CDR1 MGHRA and CDR2 YSYEKL. CDR3 nucleotide sequence: TGCGCCAGCAGCCAAGGGGGGGGACGTGGCTACACCTTC. It encodes CASSQGGGRGYTF.

V gene TRBV11-1 combines with J gene TRBJ2-3, with TRBD1 as a possible D gene (6 bases). There are 14 residues in the CDR3. The V gene's germline CDR1 is SGHAT and CDR2 FQDESV (reference sequence). The V end was cut by 2 bases, the J end by 4 bases, with 10 bases between. The CDR3 loop reads CASSLIRGSDTQYF. CDR3 DNA: TGTGCCAGCAGCTTAATCAGGGGTTCAGATACGCAGTATTTT.

V and J are TRBV6-5 and TRBJ2-1, with 8 bases aligning to TRBD1. Germline CDR1 is MNHEY and CDR2 is SVGAGI. The V gene end was trimmed by 3 bases and the J gene end by 8 bases; junction bases not matched to a gene: 12. CDR3 size: 16 residues. The CDR3 spells CASSYFPGQGTHEQFF. The CDR3 nucleotides are TGTGCCAGCAGTTATTTTCCAGGACAGGGTACGCATGAGCAGTTCTTC.

This clone was found a few times. The chain joins TRBV5-5 to TRBJ2-3; 9 bases map to TRBD2. The CDR3 spans 15 residues. V dropped 2 bases and J dropped 6; count of bases not matched to a gene: 7. Germline CDR1 SGHKS, CDR2 YYEKEE (reference sequence). CDR3 protein: CASSFPRGGVDTQYF. In nucleotides, the CDR3 is TGTGCCAGCAGCTTTCCGCGGGGGGGAGTGGATACGCAGTATTTT. The full variable domain, rest sourced from reference TRBV5-5 and TRBJ2-3, is DAGVTQSPTHLIKTRGQQVTLRCSPISGHKSVSWYQQVLGQGPQFIFQYYEKEERGRGNFPDRFSARQFPNYSSELNVNALLLGDSALYLCASSFPRGGVDTQYFGPGTRLTVL.

The chain joins TRBV19 to TRBJ1-2; D not certain. CDR1 is LNHDA, CDR2 SQIVND, per germline (reference sequence). The V gene lost 1 base and the J gene lost 5 bases, with 8 bases spanning the gap. The CDR3 runs 13 residues. The CDR3 coding sequence is TGTGCCAGTAGTATAGCCGGGGTGTATGGCTACACCTTC. Translating gives CASSIAGVYGYTF.

The genes are TRBV2 and TRBJ2-5; D unresolved. Trimming shortened V by 4 bases and J by 5 bases, and 8 bases separated the two germline ends. The CDR3 length is 12 residues. Germline CDR1 reads SNHLY; CDR2 reads FYNNEI. CDR3 residues: CASSANRETQYF. In nucleotides, the CDR3 is TGTGCCAGCAGTGCTAACCGGGAGACCCAGTACTTC.

The chain couples TRBV7-4 to TRBJ2-1; TRBD1 is a possible D gene (5 bases). The CDR3 runs 13 residues. The germline gives CDR1 SGHVT, CDR2 SQSDAQ. Trimming took 2 bases from V and 8 from J, leaving 10 bases between them. CDR3 coding DNA: TGTGCCAGCAGCTTACAGGGTTGCGATGAGCAGTTCTTC. The encoded protein is CASSLQGCDEQFF.

This chain joins TRBV7-9 and TRBJ1-1; no clear D gene. V lost 6 bases and J lost 1, with 9 bases in between. Germline lookup yields CDR1 SEHNR and CDR2 FQNEAQ (reference sequence). CDR3 length: 13 amino acids. CDR3 coding DNA: TGTGCCAGCAGTTTGAGGGAGAACACTGAAGCTTTCTTT. This gives the protein CASSLRENTEAFF.

This clone was observed a single time. The chain joins TRBV9 to TRBJ1-6; 9 nucleotides line up with TRBD1. This CDR3 is built from 15 residues. Germline-derived CDR1 and CDR2 are SGDLS and YYNGEE. The junction had 6 bases not matched to a gene; V was cut back by 3 bases and J by 8 bases. The CDR3 nucleotides read TGTGCCAGCAGCGCTGCGGGGACAGGGTATTCACCCCTCCACTTT. It encodes CASSAAGTGYSPLHF. Full variable domain (remainder filled in from reference TRBV9 and TRBJ1-6): DSGVTQTPKHLITATGQRVTLRCSPRSGDLSVYWYQQSLDQGLQFLIQYYNGEERAKGNILERFSAQQFPDLHSELNLSSLELGDSALYFCASSAAGTGYSPLHFGNGTRLTVT.

V usage is TRBV13 and J usage is TRBJ1-1, with TRBD1 identical over 7 bases. Germline assignment: CDR1 PRHDT and CDR2 FYEKMQ (reference sequence). With 4 bases clipped from V and 5 bases from J, the junction kept 10 bases outside the gene matches. This CDR3 region has 15 residues. The CDR3 DNA is TGTGCCAGCAGCTCCAGACGACAGGGCGGGACTGAAGCTTTCTTT. As protein: CASSSRRQGGTEAFF.

The chain is built from TRBV7-9 and TRBJ2-7; no reliable D call. The CDR3 has 13 amino acids. Germline CDR1 SEHNR, CDR2 FQNEAQ (reference sequence). The V end lost 1 base, the J end lost 6 bases, and 10 bases lay between the germline ends. CDR3 in DNA: TGTGCCAGCAGCTTAGACACAAACCCCGAGCAGTACTTC. Translating it yields CASSLDTNPEQYF.

This clone came up once. V is TRBV19 and J is TRBJ1-4; no firm D call. Trimming took 1 base from V and 5 from J, leaving 14 bases between them. This CDR3 is 16 amino acids long. Germline CDR1 LNHDA, CDR2 SQIVND (reference sequence). As DNA, the CDR3 is TGTGCCAGTAGTATAGGGACTTCTTCCCTCAATGAAAAACTGTTTTTT. Amino acid sequence: CASSIGTSSLNEKLFF.

This chain joins TRBV10-3 and TRBJ2-7; TRBD1 might be the D (6 bases). Germline CDR1 is ENHRY and CDR2 is SYGVKD. This CDR3 has 15 residues. Trimming cost V 5 bases and J 0 bases, with 14 bases left between them. The CDR3 is CAISWTAGSSYEQYF. In DNA, the CDR3 is TGTGCCATCAGTTGGACAGCTGGGAGCTCCTACGAGCAGTACTTC.

The CDR3 nucleotides are TGTGCCAGCAGTTTAGGTGCGGGGGGGCTCAATGAGCAGTTCTTC. As protein: CASSLGAGGLNEQFF. This chain joins TRBV28 and TRBJ2-1, with 9 bases matching TRBD2. CDR3 length: 15 residues. With V trimmed by 2 bases and J by 6 bases, 5 bases remained unmatched. Germline lookup yields CDR1 MDHEN and CDR2 SYDVKM.

V usage is TRBV5-5 and J usage is TRBJ1-2; weak D call: TRBD1 (6 bases). The CDR3 extends over 15 amino acids. The V and J ends lost 1 base and 0 bases respectively, with 10 bases between them. Per germline, CDR1 SGHKS and CDR2 YYEKEE (reference sequence). The CDR3 sequence: CASSLRPGANYGYTF. The CDR3 DNA sequence: TGTGCCAGCAGCTTGCGCCCAGGGGCTAACTATGGCTACACCTTC.

In its sample, this clone was seen once. The gene calls are TRBV19 and TRBJ1-4, with 7 bases lining up with TRBD1. CDR1 LNHDA and CDR2 SQIVND come from the germline V gene (reference sequence). The CDR3 consists of 15 residues. After removal of 3 bases from V and 5 bases from J, the junction contained 6 bases not matched to a gene. The CDR3 DNA sequence: TGTGCCAGTAGTATTGTCCGGGACAGAAATGAAAAACTGTTTTTT. This sequence encodes CASSIVRDRNEKLFF.

The chain recombines TRBV5-5 with TRBJ1-1; maybe TRBD1 (5 bases). Germline CDR1 is SGHKS and CDR2 is YYEKEE (reference sequence). The length of the CDR3 is 14 residues. V shed 0 bases and J shed 5 bases, with 11 bases lying between them. CDR3 sequence reads: CASSLVGVGTEAFF. CDR3 nucleotide sequence: TGTGCCAGCAGCTTGGTAGGGGTGGGTACTGAAGCTTTCTTT.

The chain uses TRBV18 and TRBJ2-1; 8 nucleotides line up with TRBD2. CDR1 and CDR2 (germline): KGHSH, LQKENI. The CDR3 has 15 residues. Germline trimming cut 4 bases from V and 7 bases from J; bases unmatched to any gene: 9. The CDR3 loop reads CASSLRRGGRNEQFF. The CDR3 DNA is TGTGCCAGCTCACTACGACGGGGGGGTAGAAATGAGCAGTTCTTC.

This clone was observed a handful of times. The gene calls are TRBV28 and TRBJ2-3, with 11 bases aligning to TRBD2. Trimming at V came to 4 bases and at J to 1 base, leaving 10 bases not matched to a gene. Germline lookup yields CDR1 MDHEN and CDR2 SYDVKM. The CDR3 sequence is 18 residues long. CDR3 nucleotide sequence: TGTGCCAGCAGTTCCCGGGTCGGGACTAGCGGAGGCACAGATACGCAGTATTTT. Its translation is CASSSRVGTSGGTDTQYF.

The chain uses TRBV6-1 and TRBJ2-5; D not certain. With the DNA end fitting TRBJ2-7 better, the J assignment may be wrong. The CDR3 length is 14 residues. Germline V gene data show CDR1 as MNHNS and CDR2 as SASEGT. Here the CDR3 DNA reads TGTGCCAGCAGTGAGATCTCCTATAGCTACGAGCAGTACTTC. As protein: CASSEISYSYEQYF.